Listed below are T cell receptor beta chains from one sample, sequenced in a study of OX40 agonist ivuxolimab in advanced cancers. The protocol was immunoSEQ multiplex PCR, while the TCRdb copy is restricted to in-frame clones and leaves out a portion. The profile shows around 57,000 clones, roughly 88% of them singletons. The sequences come from CD4+ or CD8+ T cells sorted from blood, collected in a trial of the OX40 agonist ivuxolimab. Every receptor here comes from an adult with an advanced solid tumor such as melanoma, head and neck, liver or kidney cancer. Each CDR3 is given with its conserved first and last residue. The D gene is left open where the match is weak. Part of the rows lack a size; the others show once, few, many or a class for expanded clones.

v_gene,abundance,d_gene,j_gene,CDR3aa,CDR3nt
TRBV9,-,-,TRBJ2-5,CASSVAPLTGIQETQYF,TGTGCCAGCAGCGTAGCCCCTCTCACGGGGATCCAAGAGACCCAGTACTTC
TRBV19,few,TRBD1,TRBJ1-2,CASRPNGQGTQGYTF,TGTGCCAGTAGGCCAAACGGACAGGGAACACAGGGCTACACCTTC
TRBV13,once,-,TRBJ1-1,CASSLEGRATEAFF,TGTGCCAGCAGCTTAGAGGGTCGAGCTACTGAAGCTTTCTTT
TRBV2,-,-,TRBJ2-5,CASSEWRGRETQYF,TGTGCCAGCAGTGAATGGAGGGGGCGGGAGACCCAGTACTTC
TRBV7-3,-,-,TRBJ2-1,CASSRGDSPYNEQFF,TGTGCCAGCAGCCGGGGGGACAGTCCTTACAATGAGCAGTTCTTC
TRBV28,-,TRBD1,TRBJ1-1,CASSPIPQGARTEAFF,TGTGCCAGCAGTCCAATCCCCCAGGGGGCAAGAACTGAAGCTTTCTTT
TRBV5-1,-,-,TRBJ1-1,CASMGSGANTEAFF,TGCGCCAGCATGGGTTCGGGGGCGAACACTGAAGCTTTCTTT
TRBV27,-,-,TRBJ1-2,CASTSSGGGGYTF,TGTGCCAGCACGTCTAGTGGGGGTGGTGGCTACACCTTC
TRBV20-1,-,TRBD1,TRBJ1-2,CSATGDHGYTF,TGCAGTGCCACAGGGGATCATGGCTACACCTTC
TRBV7-5,-,-,TRBJ1-1,CARSFRLGLRDRGNTEAFF,TGTGCCAGAAGCTTCCGGTTGGGTCTCCGGGACAGGGGAAACACTGAAGCTTTCTTT